A single sample is the source of the 3 T cell receptor beta chains below, sequenced in a study of cytomegalovirus exposure and HLA in healthy donors. Libraries were prepared by immunoSEQ multiplex PCR; TCRdb keeps only in-frame clonotypes and omits some of them. The table lists 110,000 to 150,000 clones, 84% of them singletons. Sequenced material: PBMCs. These receptors were taken from a woman aged 25 to 39 in good health and CMV-seronegative.

The V call is TRBV15, the J call TRBJ1-5, with unresolved D. With 0 bases removed from V and 3 bases from J, the gap between germline ends came to 9 bases. Germline lookup yields CDR1 LNHNV and CDR2 YYDKDF (reference sequence). The CDR3 contains 15 residues. The CDR3 DNA sequence: TGTGCCACCAGCAGAGAGCTACAGACCAATCAGCCCCAGCATTTT. Translated: CATSRELQTNQPQHF.

This chain links TRBV7-2 with TRBJ1-6; 11 nucleotides align to TRBD1. The V gene's germline CDR1 is SGHTA and CDR2 FQGNSA. This CDR3 region has 15 residues. The V segment lost 5 bases and the J segment 8 bases; nucleotides outside the gene matches: 5. The chain's CDR3 is CASSPGQGAHSPLHF. CDR3 in DNA: TGTGCCAGCAGCCCTGGACAGGGGGCACATTCACCCCTCCACTTT.

V and J are TRBV6-5 and TRBJ2-5; D might be TRBD2 (5 bases). Trimming left V 5 bases short and J 2 bases short, with 6 bases between. This CDR3 is 12 amino acids long. Germline CDR1 reads MNHEY; CDR2 reads SVGAGI. The CDR3 here is CASSRGQETQYF. DNA for the CDR3: TGTGCCAGCAGTCGGGGACAAGAGACCCAGTACTTC.